What follows are 32 T cell receptor beta chains derived from one specimen sequenced in a study of cytomegalovirus exposure and HLA in healthy donors. Amplification used 60 Vbeta primers and 13 Jbeta primers. Repertoires were generated with immunoSEQ multiplex PCR, while TCRdb's copy carries only in-frame clones and drops some. Of about 230,000 clones in the sample, 78% were seen once. Sequencing was done on a sample of PBMCs. The receptor source for this set is a boy younger than 18 in good health and CMV-seronegative.

The CDR3 reads CASRPHRDSWSTDTQYF. The CDR3 bases are TGTGCCAGCAGACCCCATCGGGACTCTTGGAGCACAGATACGCAGTATTTT. The genes are TRBV6-4 and TRBJ2-3; the D gene is possibly TRBD2 (6 bases). Between the trimmed V and J ends, which lost 6 bases and 0 bases, there was a span of 19 bases. The germline gives CDR1 MRHNA, CDR2 SNTAGT. The CDR3 contains 17 residues.

The count of this clone is one. Here the CDR3 omits its conserved ending phenylalanine or tryptophan, so a read error is the likely source. V and J are TRBV4-2 and TRBJ1-5; 11 bases align to TRBD1. This CDR3 has 17 residues. V lost 4 bases, J lost 0 bases, and 5 bases stayed unmatched. Per the germline V gene, CDR1 is LGHNA and CDR2 is YNFKEQ. CDR3 sequence (DNA): TGTGCCAGCAGCCTAGGACAGGGGGCTGGTAGCAATCAGCCCCAGCATCTT. Translation gives CASSLGQGAGSNQPQHL.

The chain employs TRBV5-1 and TRBJ2-5, with 8 bases aligning to TRBD2. The CDR3 spans 17 residues. From germline, CDR1 is SGHRS and CDR2 YFSETQ. J lost 0 bases, V lost 0 bases, and 7 bases had no gene match. CDR3 protein: CASSLGPSGPDQETQYF. The CDR3 DNA reads as TGCGCCAGCAGCTTGGGGCCTAGCGGGCCCGACCAAGAGACCCAGTACTTC.

The CDR3 protein is CASVKGEGEYTDTQYF. The DNA for the CDR3 is TGTGCCAGCGTTAAGGGGGAGGGCGAATACACAGATACGCAGTATTTT. This chain connects TRBV5-6 to TRBJ2-3; D might be TRBD2 (7 bases). CDR3 length: 16 amino acids. Trimming shortened V by 7 bases and J by 2 bases, and 20 bases separated the two germline ends. Germline V gene sequence: CDR1 SGHDT, CDR2 YYEEEE.

V usage is TRBV5-4 and J usage is TRBJ2-5; D is unresolved. The DNA end is a closer match to TRBJ2-7, so the J assignment may be wrong. This CDR3 contains 11 residues. CDR1 is SGHNT, CDR2 YYREEE, per germline (reference sequence). In DNA form, the CDR3 reads TGTGCCAGCACCAACTACTACGAGCAGTACTTC. It codes for CASTNYYEQYF.

This clone was counted once. CDR3: CASSLWDRVTDTQYF. The CDR3 DNA is TGTGCCAGCAGTTTATGGGACAGAGTCACAGATACGCAGTATTTT. The V gene is TRBV27, the J gene TRBJ2-3, with 7 bases identical to TRBD1. The CDR3 has 15 residues. The V gene end was trimmed by 1 base and the J gene end by 2 bases; junction bases not matched to a gene: 3. The germline gives CDR1 MNHEY, CDR2 SMNVEV (reference sequence).

V and J are TRBV5-4 and TRBJ2-3; the D gene is possibly TRBD1 (5 bases). Germline V CDR1 and CDR2: SGHNT, YYREEE (reference sequence). The CDR3 has 16 residues. Trimming left V 4 bases short and J 4 bases short, with 19 bases between. CDR3 loop: CASSAYVQGSADTQYF. The CDR3 DNA sequence: TGTGCCAGCAGCGCGTACGTGCAGGGTAGTGCAGATACGCAGTATTTT.

CDR3 coding DNA: TGTGCCAGCAGCCTTACACGAGGAAGCGAGCAGTACTTC. Translating gives CASSLTRGSEQYF. The chain links TRBV7-8 to TRBJ2-7; the D is unclear. The CDR3 sequence is 13 residues long. CDR1 SGHVS and CDR2 FQNEAQ come from the germline V gene. V lost 5 bases, J lost 6 bases, and 14 bases lay in between.

J is TRBJ2-4 and V is TRBV5-4; 9 bases are shared with TRBD1. With 5 bases clipped from V and 5 bases from J, the junction kept 17 bases outside the gene matches. Per germline, CDR1 SGHNT and CDR2 YYREEE (reference sequence). The CDR3 contains 18 residues. For the CDR3, the DNA is TGTGCCAGCAGTATTAGGGGTTTCAGGGGACAGGGCGAAAACATTCAGTACTTC. Translation gives CASSIRGFRGQGENIQYF.

The V call is TRBV9, the J call TRBJ1-2; 7 bases map to TRBD1. This CDR3 region has 16 residues. V was pared by 0 bases and J by 7 bases, with 12 bases of the junction left unmatched. Germline values: CDR1 SGDLS, CDR2 YYNGEE. The DNA of the CDR3 is TGTGCCAGCAGCGTAGCGATGGCAGGGGGGTGGGGTGGCTACACCTTC. This sequence encodes CASSVAMAGGWGGYTF.

The chain has TRBV29-1 and TRBJ2-7, with D perhaps matching TRBD1 (6 bases). CDR3 length: 15 amino acids. V was cut by 5 bases and J by 3 bases, with 20 bases left in between. In germline, CDR1 is SQVTM, CDR2 ANQGSEA. The CDR3 loop reads CSVSNQGRGSYEQYF. For the CDR3, the DNA is TGCAGCGTTAGCAACCAGGGCAGGGGAAGCTACGAGCAGTACTTC.

The chain carries TRBV6-5 and TRBJ2-7, with D perhaps TRBD2 (5 bases). This CDR3 has 15 residues. V lost 0 bases, J lost 2 bases, and 11 bases lay in between. The germline gives CDR1 MNHEY, CDR2 SVGAGI. The CDR3 DNA reads as TGTGCCAGCAGTTACTCGGGAAGCGGCGCCTACGAGCAGTACTTC. This codes for CASSYSGSGAYEQYF.

V is TRBV27 and J is TRBJ1-2; 7 bases match TRBD1. The CDR3 runs 14 residues. The germline CDR1 and CDR2 sequences are MNHEY and SMNVEV (reference sequence). The ends lost 8 bases at V and 3 bases at J; junction bases unmatched: 9. The CDR3 sequence: CASGPQGTDYGYTF. CDR3 nucleotide sequence: TGTGCCAGCGGCCCTCAGGGGACAGACTATGGCTACACCTTC.

V gene TRBV19 combines with J gene TRBJ2-2; D is unclear. Trimming removed 6 bases at V and 3 bases at J, with 8 bases between. CDR3 length: 13 amino acids. Germline CDR1 is LNHDA and CDR2 is SQIVND (reference sequence). CDR3 sequence: CASRYLDTGELFF. In nucleotides, the CDR3 is TGTGCCAGTAGATACTTAGACACCGGGGAGCTGTTTTTT.

The chain is built from TRBV10-2 and TRBJ2-1; 9 bases agree with TRBD2. Germline CDR1 and CDR2: WSHSY and SAAADI. The V and J ends lost 2 bases and 5 bases, in that order; junction bases with no gene match: 10. There are 17 residues in the CDR3. The CDR3 region has the DNA TGCGCCAGCAGTGAGGGGCTAGCGGGACCTTCCCACAATGAGCAGTTCTTC. Amino acid sequence: CASSEGLAGPSHNEQFF.

J is TRBJ1-3 and V is TRBV12-2; TRBD1, the table's D call, was not compared with the DNA. TRBV12-2 is a listed pseudogene. This CDR3 spans 15 amino acids. The CDR3 nucleotides read TGTGCAAGTCGCCCTGCAGGGGCAGGAGGAAACACCATATATTTT. This gives the protein CASRPAGAGGNTIYF.

V and J are TRBV5-1 and TRBJ2-7; 8 bases align to TRBD1. V trimming: 0 bases; J trimming: 6 bases; junction bases outside the gene matches: 14. This CDR3 region has 17 residues. Germline V CDR1 and CDR2: SGHRS, YFSETQ. CDR3 DNA sequence: TGCGCCAGCAGCTTGGGCCTTCCCCAGGGGGCAGGGGGCGAGCAGTACTTC. This encodes CASSLGLPQGAGGEQYF.

The gene calls are TRBV5-1 and TRBJ1-1; 8 nucleotides line up with TRBD1. With V trimmed by 0 bases and J by 5 bases, 6 bases remained unmatched. CDR1 is SGHRS and CDR2 is YFSETQ in the germline V gene. This CDR3 is 15 amino acids long. For the CDR3, the DNA is TGCGCCAGCAGCTTGGGGGCAGGGGGCGGGACTGAAGCTTTCTTT. Its protein is CASSLGAGGGTEAFF. Looking up the rest from reference TRBV5-1 and TRBJ1-1 gives the full variable domain: KAGVTQTPRYLIKTRGQQVTLSCSPISGHRSVSWYQQTPGQGLQFLFEYFSETQRNKGNFPGRFSGRQFSNSRSEMNVSTLELGDSALYLCASSLGAGGGTEAFFGQGTRLTVV.

J is TRBJ2-7 and V is TRBV5-6; no definite D call. V lost 4 bases, J lost 2 bases, and 16 bases lay in between. This CDR3 spans 15 amino acids. Germline CDR1 SGHDT, CDR2 YYEEEE. DNA for the CDR3: TGTGCCAGCAGCCCCCAGGTGGTCGGAACCTACGAGCAGTACTTC. Amino acid sequence: CASSPQVVGTYEQYF. Based on the CDR3 plus reference TRBV5-6 and TRBJ2-7, the full variable domain is DAGVTQSPTHLIKTRGQQVTLRCSPKSGHDTVSWYQQALGQGPQFIFQYYEEEERQRGNFPDRFSGHQFPNYSSELNVNALLLGDSALYLCASSPQVVGTYEQYFGPGTRLTVT.

The CDR3: CASSALAGGTNTGELFF. The CDR3 DNA sequence: TGTGCCAGCAGCGCCCTAGCGGGGGGTACGAACACCGGGGAGCTGTTTTTT. The genes are TRBV9 and TRBJ2-2; TRBD2 agrees at 11 bases. CDR1 is SGDLS and CDR2 is YYNGEE in the germline V gene. The CDR3 is 17 residues long. Trimming took 3 bases from V and 0 from J; bases not matched to a gene: 4.

The table lists this clone with a few counts. The chain links TRBV6-6 to TRBJ1-1; tentatively, D is TRBD1 (5 bases). Germline values: CDR1 MNHNY, CDR2 SVGAGI (reference sequence). V was pared by 6 bases and J by 5 bases, with 16 bases between. CDR3 length: 14 residues. CDR3 sequence: CASRYTGARTEAFF. The CDR3 region has the DNA TGTGCCAGCAGGTACACTGGGGCACGGACTGAAGCTTTCTTT.

The chain has TRBV19 and TRBJ2-3; D not certain. Looked up from germline, CDR1 is LNHDA and CDR2 is SQIVND (reference sequence). V gave up 0 bases and J gave up 7 bases, with 11 bases separating them. CDR3 length equals 14 residues. The CDR3: CASSIDQARHTQYF. The DNA of the CDR3 is TGTGCCAGTAGTATAGATCAAGCGCGGCATACGCAGTATTTT.

This sequence joins TRBV5-4 and TRBJ1-6; 7 bases fit TRBD1. Germline V lookup: CDR1 SGHNT, CDR2 YYREEE (reference sequence). Trimming at V came to 4 bases and at J to 0 bases, leaving 13 bases not matched to a gene. The CDR3 is 19 residues long. CDR3 sequence reads: CASSLDRREVGSYNSPLHF. CDR3 sequence (DNA): TGTGCCAGCAGCCTGGACAGGAGGGAGGTTGGCTCCTATAATTCACCCCTCCACTTT.

This chain links TRBV29-1 with TRBJ2-1; D possibly corresponds to TRBD2 (6 bases). The germline CDR1 and CDR2 sequences are SQVTM and ANQGSEA. Trimming left V 4 bases short and J 8 bases short, with 6 bases between. This CDR3 spans 10 amino acids. CDR3 nucleotide sequence: TGCAGCGTTGGGGGGGATGAGCAGTTCTTC. It specifies CSVGGDEQFF.

The chain couples TRBV19 to TRBJ1-5; 9 bases are shared with TRBD1. Germline lookup yields CDR1 LNHDA and CDR2 SQIVND (reference sequence). This CDR3 region has 17 residues. J lost 2 bases, V lost 8 bases, and 13 bases had no gene match. The CDR3 sequence is CASRFADRGMGNQPQHF. The CDR3 bases are TGTGCCAGTCGTTTCGCGGACAGGGGTATGGGCAATCAGCCCCAGCATTTT.

This rearrangement joins TRBV5-4 to TRBJ1-2; D gene uncertain. This CDR3 is built from 14 residues. Germline CDR1 is SGHNT and CDR2 is YYREEE (reference sequence). Trimming shortened V by 0 bases and J by 7 bases, and 13 bases separated the two germline ends. DNA of the CDR3: TGTGCCAGCAGCTTGGGTGAGGGATCGGCTGGCTACACCTTC. Its translation is CASSLGEGSAGYTF.

The genes are TRBV5-1 and TRBJ2-3; the D is unclear. The CDR3 totals 14 residues. The V end lost 3 bases, the J end lost 2 bases, and 10 bases lay between the germline ends. Germline V gives CDR1 SGHRS, CDR2 YFSETQ. The CDR3 reads CASSSRFSTDTQYF. CDR3 nucleotide sequence: TGCGCCAGCAGCTCCCGGTTCTCCACAGATACGCAGTATTTT. The whole variable domain, filled in from reference TRBV5-1 and TRBJ2-3, reads KAGVTQTPRYLIKTRGQQVTLSCSPISGHRSVSWYQQTPGQGLQFLFEYFSETQRNKGNFPGRFSGRQFSNSRSEMNVSTLELGDSALYLCASSSRFSTDTQYFGPGTRLTVL.

This clone was seen only once. This chain links TRBV4-1 with TRBJ2-7; 14 bases line up with TRBD2. The CDR3 has 17 residues. The germline gives CDR1 MGHRA, CDR2 YSYEKL. Trimming removed 4 bases from V and 2 bases from J; junction bases left unmatched: 7. CDR3 bases: TGCGCCAGCAGCCCCGCAATGACTAGCGGGAGGGCCTACGAGCAGTACTTC. It is translated as CASSPAMTSGRAYEQYF.

Concerning this clone: Distinct nucleotide sequences in the sample also encode this CDR3. The V and J genes are TRBV19 and TRBJ1-5; 7 bases map to TRBD1. After removal of 3 bases from V and 2 bases from J, the junction contained 1 base not matched to a gene. The germline CDR1 and CDR2 sequences are LNHDA and SQIVND (reference sequence). This CDR3 has 14 amino acids. CDR3 nucleotides: TGTGCCAGTAGTATCACAGGGGGCAATCAGCCCCAGCATTTT. Residues: CASSITGGNQPQHF.

The rearrangement joins TRBV11-2 to TRBJ2-7, with TRBD1 matching over 7 bases. Losses at the gene ends were 2 bases for V and 0 bases for J; bases not matched to a gene: 1. Germline V gives CDR1 SGHAT, CDR2 FQNNGV. The CDR3 runs to 14 residues. The CDR3 reads CASSLRDSSYEQYF. The DNA for the CDR3 is TGTGCCAGCAGCTTACGGGACAGCTCCTACGAGCAGTACTTC. Filled out from reference TRBV11-2 and TRBJ2-7, the complete variable domain reads EAGVAQSPRYKIIEKRQSVAFWCNPISGHATLYWYQQILGQGPKLLIQFQNNGVVDDSQLPKDRFSAERLKGVDSTLKIQPAKLEDSAVYLCASSLRDSSYEQYFGPGTRLTVT.

The V and J genes are TRBV6-4 and TRBJ1-1; 7 bases map to TRBD1. V lost 3 bases and J lost 5; bases outside the gene matches: 3. The CDR3 runs 13 residues. Germline V CDR1 and CDR2: MRHNA, SNTAGT. This CDR3 reads CASSEDRDTEAFF. The CDR3 nucleotides read TGTGCCAGCAGTGAAGACAGGGATACTGAAGCTTTCTTT.

V gene TRBV5-1 combines with J gene TRBJ2-1, with 10 nucleotides matching TRBD2. Looked up from germline, CDR1 is SGHRS and CDR2 is YFSETQ. J gave up 8 bases and V 3 bases, and 14 bases lay outside the gene matches. CDR3 length equals 17 residues. CDR3 amino acids: CASSWAASGGLDYEQFF. In nucleotides, the CDR3 is TGCGCCAGCAGCTGGGCGGCTAGCGGGGGCTTAGATTATGAGCAGTTCTTC.